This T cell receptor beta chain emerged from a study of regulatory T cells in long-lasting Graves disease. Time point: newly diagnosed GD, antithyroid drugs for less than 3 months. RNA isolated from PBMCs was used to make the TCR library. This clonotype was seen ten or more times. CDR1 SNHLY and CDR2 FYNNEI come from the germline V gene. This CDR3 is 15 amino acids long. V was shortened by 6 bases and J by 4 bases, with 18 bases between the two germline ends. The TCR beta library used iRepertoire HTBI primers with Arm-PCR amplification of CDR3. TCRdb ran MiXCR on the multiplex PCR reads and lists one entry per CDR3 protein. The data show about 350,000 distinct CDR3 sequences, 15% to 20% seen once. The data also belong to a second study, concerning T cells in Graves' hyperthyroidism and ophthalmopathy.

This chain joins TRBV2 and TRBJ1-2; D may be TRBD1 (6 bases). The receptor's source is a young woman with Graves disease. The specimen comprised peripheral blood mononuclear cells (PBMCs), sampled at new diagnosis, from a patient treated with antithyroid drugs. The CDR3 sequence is CASSFRQDVIYGYTF. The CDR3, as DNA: TGTGCCAGCAGCTTTCGACAGGACGTTATCTATGGCTACACCTTC.